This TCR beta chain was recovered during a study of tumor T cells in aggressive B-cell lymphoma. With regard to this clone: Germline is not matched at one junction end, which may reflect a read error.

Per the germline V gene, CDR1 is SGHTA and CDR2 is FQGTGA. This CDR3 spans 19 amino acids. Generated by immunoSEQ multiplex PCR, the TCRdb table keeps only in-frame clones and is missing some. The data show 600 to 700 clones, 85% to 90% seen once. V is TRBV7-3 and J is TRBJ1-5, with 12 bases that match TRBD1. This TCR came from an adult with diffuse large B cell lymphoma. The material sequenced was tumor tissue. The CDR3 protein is CTSVGTGGLRCTLNQPQHF. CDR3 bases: TGTACCAGCGTCGGGACAGGGGGCCTTCGCTGTACGTTAAATCAGCCCCAGCATTTT.